Below are 2 T cell receptor beta chains sequenced from a single sample in a study of cytomegalovirus exposure and HLA in healthy donors. Researchers ran the PCR with 60 Vbeta and 13 Jbeta primers. Assay: immunoSEQ multiplex PCR; the TCRdb copy retains only in-frame clones and omits some. The table records some 76,000 clones, roughly 80% of them present only once. Specimen: PBMCs. Receptor source: a woman between 45 and 65 years old in good health and CMV-seronegative.

The chain links TRBV6-4 to TRBJ1-1, with 7 bases lining up with TRBD1. With 4 bases clipped from V and 6 bases from J, the junction kept 5 bases outside the gene matches. This CDR3 has 13 amino acids. Germline loops: CDR1 MRHNA, CDR2 SNTAGT. DNA for the CDR3: TGTGCCAGCAGTGCTACCGACAGGGCTGAAGCTTTCTTT. The encoded protein is CASSATDRAEAFF.

The sample holds a few counts of this clone. V is TRBV6-5 and J is TRBJ2-1; TRBD2 might be the D (5 bases). V shed 6 bases and J shed 1 base, with 13 bases lying between them. CDR3 length equals 15 residues. Germline V gene sequence: CDR1 MNHEY, CDR2 SVGAGI. The CDR3 coding sequence is TGTGCCAGCAGCCCTGGACTCGATTCCTACAATGAGCAGTTCTTC. Amino acids: CASSPGLDSYNEQFF.